The rows below give T cell receptor beta chains drawn from one sample of a study of metastatic and nonmetastatic thyroid tumors. MiXCR reprocessed the PCR reads for TCRdb. The repertoire consists of approximately 6,400 clones, with 16% occurring once and the leading ten covering more than 9.5%. The material sequenced was tumor tissue. These receptor sequences come from a male donor with papillary thyroid cancer or a benign thyroid nodule (not recorded which). Some clones in this sample may be carry-over from other donors' samples. Both conserved end residues are part of each CDR3. Each record gives: J gene, clone size, D gene, V gene, CDR3 DNA, CDR3 protein. A D gene is named only where the DNA matches it firmly. Clone sizes are given selectively: once, few, many, or a class where the clone is expanded.

j_call: TRBJ1-1
clone_size: medium-sized
d_call: TRBD1
v_call: TRBV24-1
cdr3_nt: TGTGCCACCAGTGCAGGGACAGCGAACACTGAAGCTTTCTTT
cdr3_aa: CATSAGTANTEAFF

j_call: TRBJ2-2
clone_size: NA
d_call: NA
v_call: TRBV6-2/TRBV6-3
cdr3_nt: TGTGCCAGCAGGATTACTGGACAGATGAACACCGGGGAGCTGTTTTTT
cdr3_aa: CASRITGQMNTGELFF

j_call: TRBJ1-2
clone_size: few
d_call: NA
v_call: TRBV28
cdr3_nt: TGTGCCAGCGCCCTCGGAAGGGGCTATGGCTACACCTTC
cdr3_aa: CASALGRGYGYTF

j_call: TRBJ2-1
clone_size: many
d_call: TRBD2
v_call: TRBV9
cdr3_nt: TGTGCCAGCAGCAAGCTAGCGGGAGGGTCTGCTGAGCAGTTCTTC
cdr3_aa: CASSKLAGGSAEQFF

j_call: TRBJ2-7
clone_size: NA
d_call: TRBD2
v_call: TRBV11-2
cdr3_nt: TGTGCCAGCAGCTTAGATGCCCTAGCGGGGTTCGAGCAGTACTTC
cdr3_aa: CASSLDALAGFEQYF

j_call: TRBJ2-7
clone_size: medium-sized
d_call: NA
v_call: TRBV11-2
cdr3_nt: TGTGCCAGCAGCTTAGTTGCGGGAACGATCTACGAGCAGTACTTC
cdr3_aa: CASSLVAGTIYEQYF

j_call: TRBJ2-2
clone_size: medium-sized
d_call: TRBD1
v_call: TRBV6-1
cdr3_nt: TGTGCCAGCAGTGAGAGGGGGCGGACCGGGGAGCTGTTTTTT
cdr3_aa: CASSERGRTGELFF

j_call: TRBJ2-1
clone_size: medium-sized
d_call: NA
v_call: TRBV6-2/TRBV6-3
cdr3_nt: TGTGCCAGCAGCCCCATGGAGGTAGCCCCAGCCAAAAATGAGCAGTTCTTC
cdr3_aa: CASSPMEVAPAKNEQFF

j_call: TRBJ2-2
clone_size: medium-sized
d_call: NA
v_call: TRBV5-1
cdr3_nt: TGCGCCAGCAGCTTGGGTTTAGGGGCGCCCGGGGAGCTGTTTTTT
cdr3_aa: CASSLGLGAPGELFF

j_call: TRBJ2-7
clone_size: NA
d_call: TRBD2
v_call: TRBV28
cdr3_nt: TGTGCCACTCCCCGGTGGACTAGCGAGAAGGTTGGATACGAGCAGTACTTC
cdr3_aa: CATPRWTSEKVGYEQYF

j_call: TRBJ1-3
clone_size: medium-sized
d_call: TRBD1
v_call: TRBV6-1
cdr3_nt: TGTGCCAGCAGGAAACAGGGGACTGGAAACACCATATATTTT
cdr3_aa: CASRKQGTGNTIYF

j_call: TRBJ2-3
clone_size: NA
d_call: NA
v_call: TRBV19
cdr3_nt: TGTGCCAGTAGTGGGGTGGTCCCCGCAGATACGCAGTACTTT
cdr3_aa: CASSGVVPADTQYF

j_call: TRBJ2-7
clone_size: NA
d_call: NA
v_call: TRBV2
cdr3_nt: TGTGCCGGATCTCAGGCGGGACTCTTATACGAGCAGTACTTC
cdr3_aa: CAGSQAGLLYEQYF

j_call: TRBJ1-1
clone_size: medium-sized
d_call: NA
v_call: TRBV28
cdr3_nt: TGTGCCAGCAGTCCTTGGACATTGAACACTGAAGCTTTCTTT
cdr3_aa: CASSPWTLNTEAFF

j_call: TRBJ2-5
clone_size: many
d_call: TRBD1
v_call: TRBV7-9
cdr3_nt: TGTGCCAGCAGCTCCAGGACAGGGGGCGGTGAGACCCAGTACTTC
cdr3_aa: CASSSRTGGGETQYF

j_call: TRBJ1-2
clone_size: medium-sized
d_call: NA
v_call: TRBV28
cdr3_nt: TGTGCCAGCAGCTCCCTGGGACGCAGCGGCGGGTCCGGCTACACCTTC
cdr3_aa: CASSSLGRSGGSGYTF

j_call: TRBJ1-1
clone_size: NA
d_call: TRBD1
v_call: TRBV7-9
cdr3_nt: TGTGCCAGCAGCTTAGGGACAGGGGTGAGGACTGAAGCTTTCTTT
cdr3_aa: CASSLGTGVRTEAFF

j_call: TRBJ2-2
clone_size: many
d_call: TRBD2
v_call: TRBV4-1
cdr3_nt: TGCGCCAGCATGGGCGGGAGGGGAACCGGGGAGCTGTTTTTT
cdr3_aa: CASMGGRGTGELFF

j_call: TRBJ1-3
clone_size: many
d_call: TRBD1
v_call: TRBV4-1
cdr3_nt: TGCGCCAGCAGCCAAGAGACAGGGATTTCTGGAAACACCATATATTTT
cdr3_aa: CASSQETGISGNTIYF

j_call: TRBJ1-1
clone_size: medium-sized
d_call: TRBD1
v_call: TRBV28
cdr3_nt: TGTGCCAGCAGTTTTTCGATAGACAGGGGAACTGAAGCTTTCTTT
cdr3_aa: CASSFSIDRGTEAFF

j_call: TRBJ2-1
clone_size: NA
d_call: TRBD1
v_call: TRBV6-1
cdr3_nt: TGTGCCAGCAGTACGGGACAGGGGGCCTCTTACAATGAGCAGTTCTTC
cdr3_aa: CASSTGQGASYNEQFF

j_call: TRBJ2-7
clone_size: medium-sized
d_call: TRBD1
v_call: TRBV20-1
cdr3_nt: TGCAGTGCTCCACGGACAGGGACCTACGAGCAGTACTTC
cdr3_aa: CSAPRTGTYEQYF

j_call: TRBJ2-7
clone_size: medium-sized
d_call: TRBD1
v_call: TRBV7-2
cdr3_nt: TGTGCCAGCAGCTCGGGGACAGGAACCTACGAGCAGTACTTC
cdr3_aa: CASSSGTGTYEQYF

j_call: TRBJ1-1
clone_size: many
d_call: TRBD1
v_call: TRBV7-2
cdr3_nt: TGTGCCAGCAGCTTAGCGCCTCCAGGGGGTTGGTTGGCTGAAGCTTTCTTT
cdr3_aa: CASSLAPPGGWLAEAFF

j_call: TRBJ1-6
clone_size: NA
d_call: NA
v_call: TRBV20-1
cdr3_nt: TGCAGTGCTAGAGCTTTAGGACGGAGCCCCCACTTT
cdr3_aa: CSARALGRSPHF

j_call: TRBJ2-3
clone_size: NA
d_call: NA
v_call: TRBV5-4
cdr3_nt: TGTGCCAGCAGCGTAGGGACATATAGCACAGATACGCAGTATTTT
cdr3_aa: CASSVGTYSTDTQYF

j_call: TRBJ1-2
clone_size: medium-sized
d_call: NA
v_call: TRBV6-1
cdr3_nt: TGTGCCAGCACCCCGACCGGGTCTAACTATGGCTACACCTTC
cdr3_aa: CASTPTGSNYGYTF